This passage covers 8 T cell receptor beta chains from one sample sequenced in a study of PD-L1 blockade in urothelial cancer. The time point is: pretreatment peripheral blood. Libraries were prepared by immunoSEQ multiplex PCR; TCRdb keeps only in-frame clonotypes and omits some of them. Of roughly 130,000 clones listed, about 81% were seen once; the top ten hold 3.2%. The sample here was PBMCs, taken around atezolizumab (anti-PD-L1) treatment. These receptors were collected from a man between 50 and 59 years old with urothelial cancer.

The chain combines TRBV29-1 with TRBJ2-3; 8 positions match TRBD1. V lost 4 bases and J lost 4; bases outside the gene matches: 1. The CDR3 runs 12 residues. CDR1 and CDR2 (germline): SQVTM, ANQGSEA. The CDR3 DNA follows: TGCAGCGTTGTGACAGGGGCAGATACGCAGTATTTT. Encoded protein: CSVVTGADTQYF.

This chain uses TRBV30 with TRBJ2-7, with 11 bases lining up with TRBD2. V lost 3 bases and J lost 3; bases outside the gene matches: 7. This CDR3 is built from 15 residues. CDR1 and CDR2 from the germline V gene are GTSNPN and SVGIG (reference sequence). The chain's CDR3 is CAWSARLAGHYEQYF. In DNA form, the CDR3 reads TGTGCCTGGAGCGCTAGACTAGCGGGGCACTACGAGCAGTACTTC.

In its sample, this clone was seen once. The genes are TRBV11-2 and TRBJ1-2, with D maybe TRBD1 (5 bases). Looked up from germline, CDR1 is SGHAT and CDR2 is FQNNGV. CDR3 length equals 13 residues. Trimming took off 5 bases at V and 1 base at J, with 8 bases between the two ends. CDR3 sequence reads: CASSHGGNYGYTF. The CDR3 region has the DNA TGTGCCAGCAGCCACGGGGGTAACTATGGCTACACCTTC.

This chain links TRBV28 with TRBJ1-6; tentative D call: TRBD1 (6 bases). Germline V gene data show CDR1 as MDHEN and CDR2 as SYDVKM. This CDR3 spans 15 amino acids. V dropped 2 bases and J dropped 10 bases, with 15 bases sitting between them. The CDR3 DNA follows: TGTGCCAGCAGTTTAAATCCAAGGGGGTTATCACCCCTCCACTTT. Protein: CASSLNPRGLSPLHF.

The chain has TRBV28 and TRBJ2-1, with D maybe TRBD1 (6 bases). The CDR3 covers 13 residues. Germline V CDR1 and CDR2: MDHEN, SYDVKM. Between the trimmed V and J ends, which lost 6 bases and 10 bases, there was a span of 16 bases. In DNA, the CDR3 is TGTGCCAGCAGCCGTGGGGGCTACAGGGAGCAGTTCTTC. Translation: CASSRGGYREQFF.

The chain links TRBV5-1 to TRBJ2-1, with D possibly matching TRBD2 (6 bases). The ends were cut back, 6 bases at V and 4 bases at J, with 17 bases in the middle. This CDR3 is built from 15 residues. The V gene's germline CDR1 is SGHRS and CDR2 YFSETQ. The CDR3 DNA follows: TGCGCCAGCACGCTAGGGTCTAGCGCTTACAATGAGCAGTTCTTC. Protein product: CASTLGSSAYNEQFF. The full variable domain, completed using reference TRBV5-1 and TRBJ2-1, is KAGVTQTPRYLIKTRGQQVTLSCSPISGHRSVSWYQQTPGQGLQFLFEYFSETQRNKGNFPGRFSGRQFSNSRSEMNVSTLELGDSALYLCASTLGSSAYNEQFFGPGTRLTVL.

This rearrangement joins TRBV7-9 to TRBJ1-5, with TRBD1 matching over 7 bases. Germline trimming cut 5 bases from V and 3 bases from J; bases unmatched to any gene: 4. Germline V gene sequence: CDR1 SEHNR, CDR2 FQNEAQ (reference sequence). The CDR3 sequence is 14 residues long. The CDR3, as DNA: TGTGCCAGCAGCGCTGACAGGGCCAATCAGCCCCAGCATTTT. This translates into CASSADRANQPQHF.

V and J are TRBV29-1 and TRBJ2-1, with D hard to call. V was shortened by 4 bases and J by 2 bases, with 6 bases between the two germline ends. Germline CDR1 is SQVTM and CDR2 is ANQGSEA. The CDR3 has 12 amino acids. The CDR3 protein is CSVAPAYNEQFF. The CDR3 DNA is TGCAGCGTTGCCCCAGCCTACAATGAGCAGTTCTTC.